The 26 T cell receptor beta chains below all came from one sample that was sequenced in a study of identical twins. In TCRdb, the 5' RACE reads were re-called with MiXCR into one record per CDR3 protein. The sample has some 1,700,000 distinct CDR3 sequences; under 35% are singletons. Sequenced input: cord blood. Every receptor here comes from a newborn girl in good health.

The V gene is TRBV25-1, the J gene TRBJ2-1; D gene ambiguous. The CDR3 length is 15 residues. Trimming stripped 1 base from V and 1 base from J, with 8 bases between. Germline V lookup: CDR1 MGHDK, CDR2 SYGVNS. The CDR3 DNA follows: TGTGCCAGCAGTGAATCCCCCCCTTCCTACAATGAGCAGTTCTTC. Translated: CASSESPPSYNEQFF. The variable domain in full, with the rest retrieved from reference TRBV25-1 and TRBJ2-1, is EADIYQTPRYLVIGTGKKITLECSQTMGHDKMYWYQQDPGMELHLIHYSYGVNSTEKGDLSSESTVSRIRTEHFPLTLESARPSHTSQYLCASSESPPSYNEQFFGPGTRLTVL.

The rearrangement joins TRBV6-1 to TRBJ1-1; a possible D gene is TRBD1 (5 bases). The CDR3 runs to 12 residues. CDR1 and CDR2 (germline): MNHNS, SASEGT. V lost 6 bases, J lost 8 bases, and 13 bases lay in between. The CDR3 region is CASRPDRTEAFF. Here the CDR3 DNA reads TGTGCCAGCAGACCAGACAGAACAGAAGCTTTCTTT.

The J gene is TRBJ1-1, the V gene TRBV27; 10 nucleotides agree with TRBD1. This CDR3 has 13 amino acids. Unmatched junction bases numbered 3, after V lost 3 bases and J lost 8 bases. CDR1 is MNHEY, CDR2 SMNVEV, per germline (reference sequence). CDR3 in amino acids: CASSFDRGREAFF. CDR3 sequence (DNA): TGTGCCAGCAGTTTCGACAGGGGGCGGGAAGCTTTCTTT.

The J gene is TRBJ2-7, the V gene TRBV5-4; 9 nucleotides match TRBD2. V lost 0 bases to trimming and J lost 7 bases; unmatched junction nucleotides: 14. This CDR3 has 17 residues. CDR1 SGHNT and CDR2 YYREEE come from the germline V gene (reference sequence). The DNA of the CDR3 is TGTGCCAGCAGCTTGGCAGGCGGGAGGGCCCCTTACAATGAGCAGTACTTC. It specifies CASSLAGGRAPYNEQYF.

The chain carries TRBV7-9 and TRBJ2-7, with D perhaps TRBD1 (5 bases). The V gene lost 2 bases and the J gene lost 4 bases, with 18 bases spanning the gap. The length of the CDR3 is 16 residues. CDR1 and CDR2 (germline): SEHNR, FQNEAQ (reference sequence). In DNA form, the CDR3 reads TGTGCCAGCAGCTTAAGTGACAGCGATCGTCGGTACGAGCAGTACTTC. Translating gives CASSLSDSDRRYEQYF.

This clonotype was detected many times. The chain carries TRBV28 and TRBJ2-1, with 14 bases that match TRBD2. Germline CDR1 and CDR2: MDHEN and SYDVKM. The CDR3 extends over 14 amino acids. J gave up 6 bases and V 6 bases, and 1 base lay outside the gene matches. CDR3 DNA sequence: TGTGCCAGCAGGACTAGCGGGAGGGCCAATGAGCAGTTCTTC. It translates to CASRTSGRANEQFF.

This chain joins TRBV24-1 and TRBJ2-7; D unresolved. The CDR3 sequence is 13 residues long. V was clipped by 6 bases and J by 0 bases, with 8 bases between them. The germline V gene has CDR1 KGHDR and CDR2 SFDVKD. The CDR3 nucleotides read TGTGCCACCAGTCAGACAAACTCCTACGAGCAGTACTTC. Translated: CATSQTNSYEQYF.

V and J are TRBV12-3 or TRBV12-4 and TRBJ2-1; D is unclear. Between the trimmed V and J ends, which lost 7 bases and 5 bases, there was a span of 12 bases. This CDR3 comprises 13 residues. The CDR3 sequence is CASTLTENNEQFF. The DNA of the CDR3 is TGTGCCAGCACCTTGACGGAGAACAATGAGCAGTTCTTC.

CDR3 protein: CASSQAGYQPQHF. The CDR3 DNA reads TGTGCCAGCAGCCAAGCGGGATATCAGCCCCAGCATTTT. V is TRBV4-2 and J is TRBJ1-5; D is undetermined. Trimming removed 1 base from V and 5 bases from J, with 6 bases in between. The germline gives CDR1 LGHNA, CDR2 YNFKEQ. The CDR3 has 13 residues.

This clonotype was observed at least ten times. The chain uses TRBV14 and TRBJ2-3; D remains unclear. Per germline, CDR1 SGHDN and CDR2 FVKESK. The CDR3 contains 12 residues. Trimming left V 0 bases short and J 7 bases short, with 5 bases between. DNA of the CDR3: TGTGCCAGCAGCCAAGACCTATATACGCAGTATTTT. It encodes CASSQDLYTQYF. The entire variable domain, with the rest obtained from reference TRBV14 and TRBJ2-3, is as follows: EAGVTQFPSHSVIEKGQTVTLRCDPISGHDNLYWYRRVMGKEIKFLLHFVKESKQDESGMPNNRFLAERTGGTYSTLKVQPAELEDSGVYFCASSQDLYTQYFGPGTRLTVL.

This chain links TRBV7-2 with TRBJ2-7; TRBD2 agrees at 7 bases. Trimming at V came to 0 bases and at J to 4 bases, leaving 9 bases not matched to a gene. This CDR3 spans 16 amino acids. CDR1 and CDR2 (germline): SGHTA, FQGNSA. In DNA form, the CDR3 reads TGTGCCAGCAGCTTAGCGAGGACTAGTCGGAGGTACGAGCAGTACTTC. It is translated as CASSLARTSRRYEQYF.

This clonotype was counted between two and nine times. This chain uses TRBV20-1 with TRBJ2-1, with 11 bases aligning to TRBD2. The CDR3 totals 15 residues. In germline, CDR1 is DFQATT, CDR2 SNEGSKA (reference sequence). J gave up 3 bases and V 5 bases, and 6 bases lay outside the gene matches. The chain's CDR3 is CSAHKTSGNYNEQFF. Written as DNA, the CDR3 is TGCAGTGCTCACAAGACTAGCGGGAACTACAATGAGCAGTTCTTC.

The rearrangement links TRBV5-1 to TRBJ2-7; 7 bases are shared with TRBD2. V dropped 3 bases and J dropped 1; count of bases not matched to a gene: 16. This CDR3 has 18 amino acids. Germline V CDR1 and CDR2: SGHRS, YFSETQ. The CDR3 DNA is TGCGCCAGCAGCTCCCAAGGCGGCGGGAGATCCCGATCCTACGAGCAGTACTTC. Encoded protein: CASSSQGGGRSRSYEQYF.

This clonotype was recorded a few times. This rearrangement joins TRBV5-8 to TRBJ2-1; the D gene is possibly TRBD1 (6 bases). Germline V gene lookup returns CDR1 SGHTS and CDR2 YDEGEE. The CDR3 is 13 amino acids. V lost 2 bases, J lost 10 bases, and 13 bases lay in between. CDR3 residues: CASSFRSGDEQFF. CDR3 DNA: TGTGCCAGCAGCTTTCGTTCAGGGGACGAGCAGTTCTTC.

This clonotype was observed a few times. The chain combines TRBV11-2 with TRBJ1-1; D is unresolved. The CDR3 is 12 residues long. Germline lookup yields CDR1 SGHAT and CDR2 FQNNGV. V was pared by 3 bases and J by 8 bases, with 10 bases between. The CDR3 nucleotides read TGTGCCAGCAGCTTTGCCGGGAGGGAAGCTTTCTTT. Protein: CASSFAGREAFF.

Comments on this clonotype: Its ends do not fully match the called genes, so a read error is possible. The V call is TRBV18, the J call TRBJ2-2; 7 nucleotides match TRBD2. The CDR3 contains 16 residues. Germline V gene data show CDR1 as KGHSH and CDR2 as LQKENI. Written as DNA, the CDR3 is TGTGCCAGCCCACCAACGGCTAGCGGAATCACCGGGGAGCTGTTTTTT. Translating gives CASPPTASGITGELFF.

This clonotype has only a few counts. The chain carries TRBV6-5 and TRBJ2-2, with 10 bases that match TRBD1. The CDR3 contains 18 residues. Germline trimming cut 3 bases from V and 4 bases from J; bases unmatched to any gene: 11. Per the germline V gene, CDR1 is MNHEY and CDR2 is SVGAGI. The CDR3 bases are TGTGCCAGCAGTTATTACAGTCCGGGACAGGGGAGCACCGGGGAGCTGTTTTTT. It yields the protein CASSYYSPGQGSTGELFF.

The rearrangement joins TRBV4-1 to TRBJ2-1, with TRBD2 as a possible D gene (5 bases). The germline V and J ends were trimmed by 3 bases and 3 bases, with 12 bases remaining between them. In germline, CDR1 is MGHRA, CDR2 YSYEKL. The length of the CDR3 is 15 residues. The CDR3 DNA reads as TGCGCCAGCAGCCACGAACCCCGGGGCTACAATGAGCAGTTCTTC. Protein product: CASSHEPRGYNEQFF.

The chain's CDR3 is CATSRDEFTGGYEQYF. The DNA for the CDR3 is TGTGCCACCAGCAGAGATGAATTCACAGGGGGCTACGAGCAGTACTTC. J is TRBJ2-7 and V is TRBV15; 8 bases are shared with TRBD1. V lost 0 bases and J lost 3; bases outside the gene matches: 7. Germline V CDR1 and CDR2: LNHNV, YYDKDF (reference sequence). The CDR3 contains 16 residues.

Worth noting for this clonotype: With a much larger clone just one base away, this may be a read error. The chain combines TRBV6-6 with TRBJ1-1, with D hard to call. This CDR3 region has 13 residues. V lost 9 bases and J lost 4, with 15 bases in between. Germline lookup yields CDR1 MNHNY and CDR2 SVGAGI (reference sequence). CDR3 DNA sequence: TGTGCCAGTCAAGAACAGAAAACCACTGAAGCTTTCTTT. This sequence encodes CASQEQKTTEAFF.

V and J are TRBV30 and TRBJ2-5; 14 bases fit TRBD2. CDR3 length: 15 residues. Germline CDR1 is GTSNPN and CDR2 is SVGIG (reference sequence). V was clipped by 4 bases and J by 1 base; unmatched bases: 2. Here the CDR3 DNA reads TGTGCCTGGACGGGACTAGCGGGGGTCCAAGAGACCCAGTACTTC. Translation gives CAWTGLAGVQETQYF.

This clonotype was seen a few times. The chain carries TRBV7-9 and TRBJ1-1; D might be TRBD1 (6 bases). The germline V gene encodes CDR1 SEHNR and CDR2 FQNEAQ (reference sequence). V shed 4 bases and J shed 4 bases, with 16 bases lying between them. There are 15 residues in the CDR3. Here the CDR3 DNA reads TGTGCCAGCAGCTCCAGGGGCAGGGGAGGCACTGAAGCTTTCTTT. This encodes CASSSRGRGGTEAFF. The full variable domain, completed using reference TRBV7-9 and TRBJ1-1, is DTGVSQNPRHKITKRGQNVTFRCDPISEHNRLYWYRQTLGQGPEFLTYFQNEAQLEKSRLLSDRFSAERPKGSFSTLEIQRTEQGDSAMYLCASSSRGRGGTEAFFGQGTRLTVV.

The rearrangement joins TRBV3-1 to TRBJ2-4, with TRBD2 identical over 8 bases. The V gene's germline CDR1 is LGHDT and CDR2 YNNKEL (reference sequence). This CDR3 has 17 residues. Trimming removed 4 bases from V and 2 bases from J; junction bases left unmatched: 10. The CDR3 DNA follows: TGTGCCAGCAGCCCTGGCTTAGCGGGGATAACCAAAAACATTCAGTACTTC. Translating gives CASSPGLAGITKNIQYF.

This clonotype occurred a few times. CDR3 DNA sequence: TGTGCCAGCAGCTTGGGAACAGGGCCCTTCGACGAGCAGTACTTC. Amino acid sequence: CASSLGTGPFDEQYF. The J gene is TRBJ2-4, the V gene TRBV5-8; perhaps TRBD1 as D (6 bases). The J call may be faulty, since TRBJ2-7 better matches the DNA end. Germline CDR1 reads SGHTS; CDR2 reads YDEGEE. CDR3 size: 15 residues.

The sample holds a few counts of this clonotype. The junction does not match germline at one end; this may be a read error. The chain has TRBV28 and TRBJ2-1; D gene ambiguous. The J call could be wrong; TRBJ2-7 is a better fit for the DNA end. The CDR3 covers 12 residues. Germline CDR1 MDHEN, CDR2 SYDVKM. The CDR3 spells CASSLWNNEQYF. As DNA, the CDR3 is TGTGCCAGCAGCTTATGGAACAATGAGCAGTACTTC.

Turning to this clonotype: A much larger clone lies one base from this, so it may be a read error. The chain couples TRBV27 to TRBJ1-6; D perhaps matches TRBD1 (5 bases). CDR3 size: 18 residues. Germline V gene sequence: CDR1 MNHEY, CDR2 SMNVEV (reference sequence). CDR3 loop: CASRRGWTPNSYNSPPHF. The CDR3 nucleotides read TGTGCCAGCAGGAGGGGTTGGACACCTAACTCCTATAATTCACCCCCCCACTTT.